One and the same sample provided the 21 T cell receptor beta chains below, sequenced in a study of T cells in Graves' hyperthyroidism and ophthalmopathy. TCR beta CDR3 regions were amplified from RNA. An initial round of RT-PCR targeting the TCR CDR3 relied on the HTBI primer set. Each CDR3 protein gets one entry after TCRdb re-called the multiplex PCR reads with MiXCR. The data show 300,000 to 400,000 distinct CDR3 sequences, approximately 13% seen once. The source material was blood. These receptor sequences come from a woman younger than 30 with Graves' hyperthyroidism.

The sample holds many counts of this clonotype. This chain connects TRBV27 to TRBJ2-7; D gene ambiguous. V shed 3 bases and J shed 1 base, with 10 bases lying between them. The CDR3 extends over 14 amino acids. CDR1 is MNHEY, CDR2 SMNVEV, per germline (reference sequence). The CDR3 DNA sequence: TGTGCCAGCAGTTTCCTTATTGGGTCCTACGAGCAGTACTTC. This codes for CASSFLIGSYEQYF.

This clonotype was found many times. The CDR3 loop reads CAISGRGGADTQYF. The CDR3 bases are TGTGCCATCTCTGGCAGGGGTGGTGCAGATACGCAGTATTTT. The chain carries TRBV28 and TRBJ2-3; maybe TRBD1 (6 bases). CDR3 length: 14 residues. Germline CDR1 and CDR2: MDHEN and SYDVKM. V lost 10 bases and J lost 4, with 18 bases in between.

This chain connects TRBV2 to TRBJ2-1; D unclear. The V gene lost 4 bases and the J gene lost 7 bases, with 14 bases spanning the gap. Germline V gene data show CDR1 as SNHLY and CDR2 as FYNNEI. The CDR3 extends over 14 amino acids. The DNA of the CDR3 is TGTGCCAGCAGTGTGTTAAGTGGGGTGAATGAGCAGTTCTTC. Translation: CASSVLSGVNEQFF.

This clonotype has just a few counts. The rearrangement joins TRBV7-9 to TRBJ2-7; TRBD1 agrees at 7 bases. With 5 bases clipped from V and 2 bases from J, the junction kept 6 bases outside the gene matches. This CDR3 is built from 14 residues. Germline CDR1 SEHNR, CDR2 FQNEAQ (reference sequence). CDR3 amino acids: CASSTDRSTYEQYF. As DNA, the CDR3 is TGTGCCAGCAGCACGGACAGGAGTACCTACGAGCAGTACTTC.

This chain connects TRBV5-1 to TRBJ2-5; D is perhaps TRBD1 (6 bases). The length of the CDR3 is 15 residues. Germline values: CDR1 SGHRS, CDR2 YFSETQ. V lost 6 bases to trimming and J lost 5 bases, with 20 bases between them. The chain's CDR3 is CASTSGTSRGETQYF. The CDR3 DNA sequence: TGCGCCAGCACGTCCGGGACCTCCAGGGGCGAGACCCAGTACTTC.

This clonotype was found many times. This chain connects TRBV7-9 to TRBJ1-5; TRBD1 might be the D (5 bases). The CDR3 extends over 14 amino acids. V was pared by 2 bases and J by 12 bases, with 17 bases between. CDR1 and CDR2 from the germline V gene are SEHNR and FQNEAQ (reference sequence). The CDR3 DNA is TGTGCCAGCAGCTTATTTGGCAGGGACGACCTCCAGCATTTT. Its protein product is CASSLFGRDDLQHF. The variable domain in full, with the rest retrieved from reference TRBV7-9 and TRBJ1-5, is DTGVSQNPRHKITKRGQNVTFRCDPISEHNRLYWYRQTLGQGPEFLTYFQNEAQLEKSRLLSDRFSAERPKGSFSTLEIQRTEQGDSAMYLCASSLFGRDDLQHFGDGTRLSIL.

This clonotype has at least ten counts. The chain employs TRBV20-1 and TRBJ1-1; D unclear. The CDR3 covers 13 residues. CDR1 is DFQATT and CDR2 is SNEGSKA in the germline V gene (reference sequence). V lost 3 bases, J lost 0 bases, and 8 bases lay in between. The CDR3 DNA sequence: TGCAGTGCTAGGGGATTTATGAACACTGAAGCTTTCTTT. It is translated as CSARGFMNTEAFF.

This clonotype has ten or more counts. The chain uses TRBV7-3 and TRBJ2-3, with 7 bases aligning to TRBD1. Losses at the gene ends were 5 bases for V and 4 bases for J; bases not matched to a gene: 6. The CDR3 runs to 14 residues. Germline CDR1 reads SGHTA; CDR2 reads FQGTGA. The DNA for the CDR3 is TGTGCCAGCAGCCTGGGACAGTCCCCAGATACGCAGTATTTT. Its translation is CASSLGQSPDTQYF.

This clonotype was seen more than once but under ten times. The V call is TRBV4-2, the J call TRBJ2-7, with TRBD1 matching over 8 bases. Germline V lookup: CDR1 LGHNA, CDR2 YNFKEQ. The CDR3 has 17 amino acids. The ends lost 1 base at V and 7 bases at J; junction bases unmatched: 15. CDR3 coding DNA: TGTGCCAGCAGCCAAGGAGGGGTCGGGACAGGCGGCGAAGAGCAGTACTTC. Encoded protein: CASSQGGVGTGGEEQYF.

This clonotype was counted at least ten times. The chain uses TRBV18 and TRBJ2-7; D unclear. In germline, CDR1 is KGHSH, CDR2 LQKENI. The length of the CDR3 is 11 residues. The V end was cut by 8 bases, the J end by 3 bases, with 8 bases between. The CDR3 region is CASSGSYEQYF. CDR3 in DNA: TGTGCCAGCAGTGGAAGCTACGAGCAGTACTTC.

This clonotype has at least ten counts. The chain couples TRBV20-1 to TRBJ2-5; D is perhaps TRBD1 (6 bases). Trimming took off 5 bases at V and 1 base at J, with 11 bases between the two ends. The V gene's germline CDR1 is DFQATT and CDR2 SNEGSKA (reference sequence). The CDR3 totals 13 residues. The CDR3 DNA reads TGCAGTGCTCCCTACAGGGTCCAAGAGACCCAGTACTTC. This sequence encodes CSAPYRVQETQYF.

Regarding this clonotype: A read error is possible here, since a much larger clone lies one base away. This likely comes from a read error, as the CDR3 has no conserved phenylalanine or tryptophan at its end. The chain carries TRBV5-5 and TRBJ1-5; 7 bases are shared with TRBD1. V lost 2 bases and J lost 10; bases outside the gene matches: 12. The CDR3 runs 15 residues. Germline assignment: CDR1 SGHKS and CDR2 YYEKEE (reference sequence). The chain's CDR3 is CASSLGQDGGQPQHS. Written as DNA, the CDR3 is TGTGCCAGCAGCTTAGGACAGGACGGGGGTCAACCCCAGCATTCT.

This chain uses TRBV20-1 with TRBJ1-4; no clear D. Trimming took off 2 bases at V and 6 bases at J, with 16 bases between the two ends. CDR1 DFQATT and CDR2 SNEGSKA come from the germline V gene (reference sequence). The CDR3 runs 15 residues. As DNA, the CDR3 is TGCAGTGCTAGATCGGGAGATCAGGCAGATGAAAAACTGTTTTTT. Amino acids: CSARSGDQADEKLFF.

This clonotype was seen only once. This could be a read error, since a much larger clone is one nucleotide away. CDR3 bases: TGTGCCAGCAGGAAACCATCGTTTTACAATGAGCAGTTCTTC. This gives the protein CASRKPSFYNEQFF. This chain connects TRBV7-8 to TRBJ2-1; D is ambiguous. Germline CDR1 and CDR2: SGHVS and FQNEAQ. There are 14 residues in the CDR3. Trimming stripped 6 bases from V and 4 bases from J, with 13 bases between.

The sample holds many counts of this clonotype. This chain uses TRBV6-1 with TRBJ1-5; D perhaps matches TRBD1 (5 bases). In germline, CDR1 is MNHNS, CDR2 SASEGT. The CDR3 spans 14 residues. The V gene lost 7 bases and the J gene lost 2 bases, with 12 bases spanning the gap. The CDR3 loop reads CASKRGGGNQPQHF. The CDR3 coding sequence is TGTGCCAGCAAGCGGGGCGGTGGCAATCAGCCCCAGCATTTT.

Many counts were recorded for this clonotype. This chain connects TRBV12-3 or TRBV12-4 to TRBJ2-1, with 11 nucleotides matching TRBD2. The CDR3 has 16 residues. Trimming removed 4 bases from V and 8 bases from J; junction bases left unmatched: 10. In DNA form, the CDR3 reads TGTGCCAGCAGTTCGACTAGCGGGGTATTCTCGGATGAGCAGTTCTTC. Its protein is CASSSTSGVFSDEQFF.

This clonotype has more than one count but fewer than ten. The chain links TRBV18 to TRBJ2-7, with TRBD2 matching 16 bases. Germline CDR1 is KGHSH and CDR2 is LQKENI. The CDR3 is made up of 17 amino acids. With 3 bases clipped from V and 5 bases from J, the junction kept 7 bases outside the gene matches. The CDR3 region is CASSPGLAGGRLHEQYF. The CDR3 DNA follows: TGTGCCAGCTCACCGGGACTAGCGGGAGGGCGACTCCACGAGCAGTACTTC.

In its sample, this clonotype was seen a few times. For the CDR3, the DNA is TGCGCCAGCAGCCAAAGAGGACAGTATAATGAAAAACTGTTTTTT. Amino acid sequence: CASSQRGQYNEKLFF. The gene calls are TRBV4-3 and TRBJ1-4, with a weak D call TRBD1 (6 bases). CDR1 and CDR2 (germline): LGHNA, YSLEER. The CDR3 is made up of 15 amino acids. The germline V and J ends were trimmed by 2 bases and 4 bases, with 11 bases remaining between them.

In this sample, this clonotype turned up many times. The rearrangement links TRBV6-1 to TRBJ2-1; 9 nucleotides agree with TRBD2. V was clipped by 2 bases and J by 8 bases; unmatched bases: 13. The CDR3 has 17 amino acids. Germline loops: CDR1 MNHNS, CDR2 SASEGT. The CDR3 reads CASSEPAGGPGGDEQFF. For the CDR3, the DNA is TGTGCCAGCAGTGAACCCGCGGGAGGGCCTGGCGGGGATGAGCAGTTCTTC.

J is TRBJ2-4 and V is TRBV24-1; weak D call: TRBD2 (5 bases). The V end lost 5 bases, the J end lost 1 base, and 14 bases lay between the germline ends. The CDR3 length is 16 residues. The V gene's germline CDR1 is KGHDR and CDR2 SFDVKD. The CDR3 region has the DNA TGTGCCACCAGTGGCCCAGAAAGAGGGGCCAAAAACATTCAGTACTTC. This codes for CATSGPERGAKNIQYF.

This clonotype was picked up many times. The V and J genes are TRBV2 and TRBJ2-1; 12 bases agree with TRBD2. V trimming: 4 bases; J trimming: 1 base; junction bases outside the gene matches: 2. Germline-derived CDR1 and CDR2 are SNHLY and FYNNEI. CDR3 length equals 16 residues. CDR3 in amino acids: CASSGTSGRSYNEQFF. The CDR3 region has the DNA TGTGCCAGCAGTGGAACTAGCGGGAGGTCCTACAATGAGCAGTTCTTC.